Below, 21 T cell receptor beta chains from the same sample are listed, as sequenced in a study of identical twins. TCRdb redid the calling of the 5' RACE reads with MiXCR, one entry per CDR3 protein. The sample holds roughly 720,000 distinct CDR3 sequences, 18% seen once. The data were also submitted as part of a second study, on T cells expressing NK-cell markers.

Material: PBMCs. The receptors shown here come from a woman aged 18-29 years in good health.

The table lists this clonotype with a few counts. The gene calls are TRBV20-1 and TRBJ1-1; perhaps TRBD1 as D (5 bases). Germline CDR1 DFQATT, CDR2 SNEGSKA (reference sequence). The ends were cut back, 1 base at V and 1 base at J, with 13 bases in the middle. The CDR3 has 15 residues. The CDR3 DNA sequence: TGCAGTGCTAGAGTTATGGGGCCCTCGAACACTGAAGCTTTCTTT. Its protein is CSARVMGPSNTEAFF.

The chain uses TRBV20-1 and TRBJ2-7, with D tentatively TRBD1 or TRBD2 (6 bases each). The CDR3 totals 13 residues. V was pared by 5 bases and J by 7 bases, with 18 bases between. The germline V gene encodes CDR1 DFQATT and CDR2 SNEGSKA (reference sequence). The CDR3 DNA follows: TGCAGTGCTCCCGGGGGCGGTACGAGGGAGCAGTACTTC. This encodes CSAPGGGTREQYF.

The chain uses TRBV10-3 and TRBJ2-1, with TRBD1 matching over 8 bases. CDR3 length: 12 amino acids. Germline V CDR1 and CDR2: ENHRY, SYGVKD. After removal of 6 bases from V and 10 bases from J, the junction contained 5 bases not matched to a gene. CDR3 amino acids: CAIRTGAGEQFF. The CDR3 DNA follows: TGTGCCATCAGGACAGGGGCGGGGGAGCAGTTCTTC.

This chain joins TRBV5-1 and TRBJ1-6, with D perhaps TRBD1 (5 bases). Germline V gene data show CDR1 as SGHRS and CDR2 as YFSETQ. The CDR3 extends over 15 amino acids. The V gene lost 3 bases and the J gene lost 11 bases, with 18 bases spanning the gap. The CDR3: CASSSMGPPGTPLHF. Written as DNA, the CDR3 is TGCGCCAGCAGCTCAATGGGACCTCCGGGGACACCCCTCCACTTT. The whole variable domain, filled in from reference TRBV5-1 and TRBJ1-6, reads KAGVTQTPRYLIKTRGQQVTLSCSPISGHRSVSWYQQTPGQGLQFLFEYFSETQRNKGNFPGRFSGRQFSNSRSEMNVSTLELGDSALYLCASSSMGPPGTPLHFGNGTRLTVT.

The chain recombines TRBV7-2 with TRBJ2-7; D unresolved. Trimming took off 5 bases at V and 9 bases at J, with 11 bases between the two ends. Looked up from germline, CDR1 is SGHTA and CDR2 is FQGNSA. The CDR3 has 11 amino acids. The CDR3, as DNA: TGTGCCAGCAGCCTAGGAGAGCGGCAGTACTTC. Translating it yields CASSLGERQYF.

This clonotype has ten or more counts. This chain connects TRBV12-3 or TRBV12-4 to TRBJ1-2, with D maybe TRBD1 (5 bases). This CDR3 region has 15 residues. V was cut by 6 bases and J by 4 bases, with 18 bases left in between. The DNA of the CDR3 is TGTGCCAGCAGCCATGACGACCCGGGGCTCTATGGCTACACCTTC. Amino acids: CASSHDDPGLYGYTF.

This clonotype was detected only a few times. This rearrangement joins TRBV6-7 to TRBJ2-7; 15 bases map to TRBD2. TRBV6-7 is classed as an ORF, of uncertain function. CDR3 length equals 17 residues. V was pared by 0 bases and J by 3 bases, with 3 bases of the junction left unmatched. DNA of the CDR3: TGTGCCAGCAGTTACTCGGGACTAGCGGGAGGTTGCTACGAGCAGTACTTC. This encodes CASSYSGLAGGCYEQYF.

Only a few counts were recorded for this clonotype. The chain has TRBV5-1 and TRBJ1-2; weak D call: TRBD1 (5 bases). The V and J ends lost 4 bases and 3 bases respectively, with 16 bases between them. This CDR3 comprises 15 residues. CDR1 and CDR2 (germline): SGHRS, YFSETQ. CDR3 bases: TGCGCCAGCAGCCCAAGACAGCTCGAGGACTATGGCTACACCTTC. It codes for CASSPRQLEDYGYTF. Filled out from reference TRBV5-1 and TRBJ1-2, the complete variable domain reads KAGVTQTPRYLIKTRGQQVTLSCSPISGHRSVSWYQQTPGQGLQFLFEYFSETQRNKGNFPGRFSGRQFSNSRSEMNVSTLELGDSALYLCASSPRQLEDYGYTFGSGTRLTVV.

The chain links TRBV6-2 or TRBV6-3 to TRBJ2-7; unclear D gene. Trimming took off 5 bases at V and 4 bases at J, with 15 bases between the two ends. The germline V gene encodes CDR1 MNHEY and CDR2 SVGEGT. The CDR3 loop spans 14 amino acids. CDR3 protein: CASSPTGSFYEQYF. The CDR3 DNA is TGTGCCAGCAGTCCTACGGGCTCTTTTTACGAGCAGTACTTC.

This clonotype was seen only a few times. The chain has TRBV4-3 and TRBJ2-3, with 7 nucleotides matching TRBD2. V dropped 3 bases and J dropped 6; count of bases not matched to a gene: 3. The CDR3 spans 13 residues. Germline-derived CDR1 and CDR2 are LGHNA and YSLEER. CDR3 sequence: CASSQGGWDTQYF. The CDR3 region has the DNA TGCGCCAGCAGCCAGGGAGGGTGGGATACGCAGTATTTT.

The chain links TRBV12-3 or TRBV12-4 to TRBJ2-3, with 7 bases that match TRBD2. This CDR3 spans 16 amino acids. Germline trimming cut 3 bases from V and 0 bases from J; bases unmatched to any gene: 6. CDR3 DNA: TGTGCCAGCAGTTTCATGGGGGGGGGGAGCACAGATACGCAGTATTTT. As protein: CASSFMGGGSTDTQYF.

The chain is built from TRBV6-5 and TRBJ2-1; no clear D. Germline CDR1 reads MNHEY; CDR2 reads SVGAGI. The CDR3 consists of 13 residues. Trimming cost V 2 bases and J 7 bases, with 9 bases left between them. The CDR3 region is CASSYGYGNEQFF. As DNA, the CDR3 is TGTGCCAGCAGTTACGGGTACGGGAATGAGCAGTTCTTC.

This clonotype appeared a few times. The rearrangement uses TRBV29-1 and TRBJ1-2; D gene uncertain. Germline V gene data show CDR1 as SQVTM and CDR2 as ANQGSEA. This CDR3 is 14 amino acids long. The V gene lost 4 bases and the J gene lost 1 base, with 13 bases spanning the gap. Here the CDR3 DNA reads TGCAGCGTTGGAGGTGGAAACCTTAACTATGGCTACACCTTC. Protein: CSVGGGNLNYGYTF.

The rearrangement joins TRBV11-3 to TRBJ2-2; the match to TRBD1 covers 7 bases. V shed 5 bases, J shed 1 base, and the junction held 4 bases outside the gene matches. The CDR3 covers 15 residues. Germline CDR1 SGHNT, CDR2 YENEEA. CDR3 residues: CASSDRTGNTGELFF. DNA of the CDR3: TGTGCCAGCAGCGACCGGACAGGGAACACCGGGGAGCTGTTTTTT.

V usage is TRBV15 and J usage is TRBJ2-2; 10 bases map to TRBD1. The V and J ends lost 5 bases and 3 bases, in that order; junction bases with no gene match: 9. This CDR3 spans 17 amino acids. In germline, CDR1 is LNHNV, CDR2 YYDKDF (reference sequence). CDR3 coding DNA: TGTGCCACCAGCTCTAGCTGGGGACAGGGGTACACCGGGGAGCTGTTTTTT. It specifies CATSSSWGQGYTGELFF.

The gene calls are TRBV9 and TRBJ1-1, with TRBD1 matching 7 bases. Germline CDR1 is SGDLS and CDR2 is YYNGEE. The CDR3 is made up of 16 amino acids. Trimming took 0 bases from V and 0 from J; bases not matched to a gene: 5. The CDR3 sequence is CASSVGAGGMNTEAFF. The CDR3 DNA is TGTGCCAGCAGCGTAGGGGCAGGGGGAATGAACACTGAAGCTTTCTTT.

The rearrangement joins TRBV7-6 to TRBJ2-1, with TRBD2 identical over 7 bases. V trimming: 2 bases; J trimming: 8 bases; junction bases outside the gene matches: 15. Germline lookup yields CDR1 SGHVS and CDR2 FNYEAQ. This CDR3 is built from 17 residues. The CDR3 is CASSLSAGTTTRYEQFF. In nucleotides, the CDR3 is TGTGCCAGCAGCTTATCAGCCGGGACTACAACTAGATATGAGCAGTTCTTC.

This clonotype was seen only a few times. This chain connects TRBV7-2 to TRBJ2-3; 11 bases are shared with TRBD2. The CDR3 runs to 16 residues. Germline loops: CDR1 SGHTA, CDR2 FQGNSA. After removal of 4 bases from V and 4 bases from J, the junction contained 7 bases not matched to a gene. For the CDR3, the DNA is TGTGCCAGCAGCTACTTAGCGGGGGGGCTAGCAGATACGCAGTATTTT. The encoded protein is CASSYLAGGLADTQYF.

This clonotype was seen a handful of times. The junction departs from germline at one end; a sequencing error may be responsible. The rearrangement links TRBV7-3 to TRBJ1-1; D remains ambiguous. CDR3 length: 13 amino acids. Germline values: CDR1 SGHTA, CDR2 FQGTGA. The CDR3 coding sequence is TGTGCCAGCAGTCCCGCCGCCTCAACAGCGCCCACGTTT. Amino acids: CASSPAASTAPTF.

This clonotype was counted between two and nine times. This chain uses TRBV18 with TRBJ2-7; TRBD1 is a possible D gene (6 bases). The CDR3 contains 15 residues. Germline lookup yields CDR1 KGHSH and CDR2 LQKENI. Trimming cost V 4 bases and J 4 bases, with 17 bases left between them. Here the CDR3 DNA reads TGTGCCAGCTCACACACAGGGAGAGGGATGTACGAGCAGTACTTC. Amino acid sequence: CASSHTGRGMYEQYF.

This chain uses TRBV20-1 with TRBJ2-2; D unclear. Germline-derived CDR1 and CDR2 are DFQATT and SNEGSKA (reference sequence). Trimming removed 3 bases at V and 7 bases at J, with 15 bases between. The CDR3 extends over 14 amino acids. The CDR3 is CSASPIGLVGELFF. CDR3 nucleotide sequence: TGCAGTGCTAGCCCCATCGGGCTGGTCGGGGAGCTGTTTTTT.